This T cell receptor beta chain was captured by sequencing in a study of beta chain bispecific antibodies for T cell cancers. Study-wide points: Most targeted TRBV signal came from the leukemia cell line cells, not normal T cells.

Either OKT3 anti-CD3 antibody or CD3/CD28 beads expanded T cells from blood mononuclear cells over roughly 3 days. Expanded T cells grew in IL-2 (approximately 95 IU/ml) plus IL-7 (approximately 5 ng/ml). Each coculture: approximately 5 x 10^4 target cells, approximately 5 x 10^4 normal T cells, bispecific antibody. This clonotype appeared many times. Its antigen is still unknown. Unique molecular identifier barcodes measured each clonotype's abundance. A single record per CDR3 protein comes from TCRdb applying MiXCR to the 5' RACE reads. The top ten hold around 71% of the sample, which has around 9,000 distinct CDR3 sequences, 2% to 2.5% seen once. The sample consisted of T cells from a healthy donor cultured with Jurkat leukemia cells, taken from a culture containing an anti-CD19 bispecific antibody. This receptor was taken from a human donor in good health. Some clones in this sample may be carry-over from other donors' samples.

DNA of the CDR3: TGTGCCAGCAGTGACTTTTCGGGACCCCAGCATTTT. Its protein product is CASSDFSGPQHF. This sequence joins TRBV6-1 and TRBJ1-5; D unclear. Per the germline V gene, CDR1 is MNHNS and CDR2 is SASEGT. V lost 3 bases and J 10 bases, leaving 10 bases between the germline ends. CDR3 size: 12 residues.